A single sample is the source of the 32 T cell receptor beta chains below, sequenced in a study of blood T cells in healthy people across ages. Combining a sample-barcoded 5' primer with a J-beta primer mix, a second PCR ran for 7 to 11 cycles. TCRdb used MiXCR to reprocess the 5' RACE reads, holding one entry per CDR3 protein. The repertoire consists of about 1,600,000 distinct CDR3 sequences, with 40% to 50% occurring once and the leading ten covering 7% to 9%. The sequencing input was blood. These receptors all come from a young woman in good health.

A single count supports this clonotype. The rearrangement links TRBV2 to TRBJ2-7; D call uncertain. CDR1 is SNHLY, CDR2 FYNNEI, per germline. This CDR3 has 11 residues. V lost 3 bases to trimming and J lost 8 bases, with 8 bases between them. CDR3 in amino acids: CASSDVGKQYF. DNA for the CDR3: TGTGCCAGCAGTGATGTGGGAAAGCAGTACTTC. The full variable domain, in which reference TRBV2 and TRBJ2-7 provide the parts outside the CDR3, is EPEVTQTPSHQVTQMGQEVILRCVPISNHLYFYWYRQILGQKVEFLVSFYNNEISEKSEIFDDQFSVERPDGSNFTLKIRSTKLEDSAMYFCASSDVGKQYFGPGTRLTVT.

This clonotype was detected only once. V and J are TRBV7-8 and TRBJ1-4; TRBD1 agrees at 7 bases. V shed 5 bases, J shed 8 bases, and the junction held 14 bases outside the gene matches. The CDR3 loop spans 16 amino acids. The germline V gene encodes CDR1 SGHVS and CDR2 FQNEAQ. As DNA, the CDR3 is TGTGCCAGCAGCCACCAACCGACAGGGATTGTGGAAAAACTGTTTTTT. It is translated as CASSHQPTGIVEKLFF.

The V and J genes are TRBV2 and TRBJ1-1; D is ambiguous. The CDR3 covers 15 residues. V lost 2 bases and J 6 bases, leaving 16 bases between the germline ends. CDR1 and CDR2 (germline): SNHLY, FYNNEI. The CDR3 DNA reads TGTGCCAGCAGTGAATTAATCGAGTCTGAACCTGAAGCTTTCTTT. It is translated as CASSELIESEPEAFF. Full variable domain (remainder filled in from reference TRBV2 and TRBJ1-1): EPEVTQTPSHQVTQMGQEVILRCVPISNHLYFYWYRQILGQKVEFLVSFYNNEISEKSEIFDDQFSVERPDGSNFTLKIRSTKLEDSAMYFCASSELIESEPEAFFGQGTRLTVV.

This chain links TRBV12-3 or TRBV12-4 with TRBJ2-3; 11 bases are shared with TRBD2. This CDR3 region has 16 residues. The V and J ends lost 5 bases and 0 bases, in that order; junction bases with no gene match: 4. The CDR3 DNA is TGTGCCAGCAGTACCGGGACTAGCGGTAGCACAGATACGCAGTATTTT. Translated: CASSTGTSGSTDTQYF.

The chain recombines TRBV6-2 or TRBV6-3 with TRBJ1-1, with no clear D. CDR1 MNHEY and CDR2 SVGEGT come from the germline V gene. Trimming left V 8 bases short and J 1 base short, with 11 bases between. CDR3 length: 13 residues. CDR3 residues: CASYVGGNTEAFF. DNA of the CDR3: TGTGCCAGCTACGTAGGAGGGAACACTGAAGCTTTCTTT.

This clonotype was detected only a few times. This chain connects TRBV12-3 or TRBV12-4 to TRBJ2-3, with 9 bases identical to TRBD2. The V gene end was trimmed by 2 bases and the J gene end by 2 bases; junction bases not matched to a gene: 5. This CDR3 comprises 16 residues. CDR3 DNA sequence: TGTGCCAGCAGTTTATCACTAGCGGGCGACACAGATACGCAGTATTTT. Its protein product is CASSLSLAGDTDTQYF.

Here the CDR3 reads CASSLPQGATRRDTEAFF. The CDR3 nucleotides read TGTGCCAGCAGCTTACCGCAGGGGGCCACGCGGCGGGACACTGAAGCTTTCTTT. This chain connects TRBV11-2 to TRBJ1-1; the match to TRBD1 covers 8 bases. Germline assignment: CDR1 SGHAT and CDR2 FQNNGV. The V and J ends lost 2 bases and 3 bases, in that order; junction bases with no gene match: 14. There are 18 residues in the CDR3.

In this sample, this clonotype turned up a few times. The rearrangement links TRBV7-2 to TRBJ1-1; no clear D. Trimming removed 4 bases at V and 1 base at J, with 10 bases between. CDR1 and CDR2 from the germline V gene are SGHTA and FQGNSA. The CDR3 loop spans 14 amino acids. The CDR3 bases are TGTGCCAGCAGCTCTGCCTGGGGGAACACTGAAGCTTTCTTT. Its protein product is CASSSAWGNTEAFF.

The CDR3 bases are TGTGCCAGCAGCGTAGCTGAGGACAGGGGCAATGAGCAGTTCTTC. Translation: CASSVAEDRGNEQFF. The genes are TRBV9 and TRBJ2-1, with 9 bases fitting TRBD1. V dropped 0 bases and J dropped 6; count of bases not matched to a gene: 4. CDR1 and CDR2 from the germline V gene are SGDLS and YYNGEE. The CDR3 runs to 15 residues.

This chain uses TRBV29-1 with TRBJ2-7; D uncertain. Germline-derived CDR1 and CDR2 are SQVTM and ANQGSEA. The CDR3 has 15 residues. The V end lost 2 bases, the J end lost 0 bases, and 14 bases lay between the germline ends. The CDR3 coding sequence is TGCAGCGTTGAAAGTCCCCTCAGTGGCTCCTACGAGCAGTACTTC. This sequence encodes CSVESPLSGSYEQYF.

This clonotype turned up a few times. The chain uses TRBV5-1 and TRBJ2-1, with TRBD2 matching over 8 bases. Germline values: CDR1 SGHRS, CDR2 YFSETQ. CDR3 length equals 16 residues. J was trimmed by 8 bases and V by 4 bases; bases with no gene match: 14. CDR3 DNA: TGCGCCAGCAGCCCGGGTAGTAGCGGGGCACTCGATGAGCAGTTCTTC. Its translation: CASSPGSSGALDEQFF.

The CDR3 here is CASSKNKAGPTREKLFF. DNA for the CDR3: TGCGCCAGCAGCAAAAACAAAGCGGGACCCACTAGGGAAAAACTGTTTTTT. This chain connects TRBV5-1 to TRBJ1-4; D is possibly TRBD1 (5 bases). The V gene lost 4 bases and the J gene lost 8 bases, with 24 bases spanning the gap. CDR3 length equals 17 residues. CDR1 is SGHRS, CDR2 YFSETQ, per germline.

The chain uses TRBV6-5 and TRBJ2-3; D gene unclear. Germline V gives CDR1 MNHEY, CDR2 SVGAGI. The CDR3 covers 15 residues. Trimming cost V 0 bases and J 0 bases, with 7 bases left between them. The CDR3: CASSYSVPSTDTQYF. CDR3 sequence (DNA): TGTGCCAGCAGTTACTCAGTCCCTAGCACAGATACGCAGTATTTT.

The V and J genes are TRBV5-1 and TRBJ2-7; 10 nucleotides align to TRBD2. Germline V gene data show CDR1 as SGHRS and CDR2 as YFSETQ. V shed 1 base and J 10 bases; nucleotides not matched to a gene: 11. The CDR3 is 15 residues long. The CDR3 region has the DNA TGCGCCAGCAGCTTGAGGACTAGCGGCCCAGGGGCCCAGTACTTC. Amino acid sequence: CASSLRTSGPGAQYF.

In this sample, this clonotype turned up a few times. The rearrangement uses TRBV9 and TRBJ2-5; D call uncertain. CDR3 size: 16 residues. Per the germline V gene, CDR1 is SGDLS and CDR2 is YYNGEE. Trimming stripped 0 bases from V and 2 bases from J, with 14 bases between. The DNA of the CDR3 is TGTGCCAGCAGCGTAGGAATCGTCGACGGGCAAGAGACCCAGTACTTC. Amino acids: CASSVGIVDGQETQYF.

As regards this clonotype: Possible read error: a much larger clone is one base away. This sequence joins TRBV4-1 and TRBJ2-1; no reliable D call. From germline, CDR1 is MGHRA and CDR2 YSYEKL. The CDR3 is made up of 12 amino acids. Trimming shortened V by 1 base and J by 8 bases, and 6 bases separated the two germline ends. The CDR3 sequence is CASSQVGHEQFF. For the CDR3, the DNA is TGCGCCAGCAGCCAAGTCGGCCATGAGCAGTTCTTC.

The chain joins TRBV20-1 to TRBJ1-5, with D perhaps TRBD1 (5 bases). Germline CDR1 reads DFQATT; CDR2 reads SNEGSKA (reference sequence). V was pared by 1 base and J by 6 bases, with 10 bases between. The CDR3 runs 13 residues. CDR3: CSARVREAQPQHF. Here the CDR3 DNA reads TGCAGTGCTAGAGTCAGGGAGGCTCAGCCCCAGCATTTT.

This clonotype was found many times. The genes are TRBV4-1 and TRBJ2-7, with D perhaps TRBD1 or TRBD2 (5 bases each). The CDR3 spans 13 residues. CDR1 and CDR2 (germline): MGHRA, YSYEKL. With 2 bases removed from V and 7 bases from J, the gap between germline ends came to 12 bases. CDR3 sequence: CASSQLGTSEQYF. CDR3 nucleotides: TGCGCCAGCAGCCAACTTGGGACCTCAGAGCAGTACTTC.

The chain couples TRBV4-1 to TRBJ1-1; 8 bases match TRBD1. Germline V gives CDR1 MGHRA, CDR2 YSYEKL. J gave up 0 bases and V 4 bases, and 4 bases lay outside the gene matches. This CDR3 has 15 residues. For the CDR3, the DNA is TGCGCCAGCAGCCCAGGGGGCAGGGTGAACACTGAAGCTTTCTTT. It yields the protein CASSPGGRVNTEAFF.

CDR3 DNA sequence: TGTGCCACCAGCAAACCCCAGGGGGGTTACGGGAACACTGAAGCTTTCTTT. Translation gives CATSKPQGGYGNTEAFF. The chain links TRBV15 to TRBJ1-1, with TRBD1 matching over 7 bases. CDR1 and CDR2 (germline): LNHNV, YYDKDF (reference sequence). The CDR3 covers 17 residues. V dropped 4 bases and J dropped 1; count of bases not matched to a gene: 12.

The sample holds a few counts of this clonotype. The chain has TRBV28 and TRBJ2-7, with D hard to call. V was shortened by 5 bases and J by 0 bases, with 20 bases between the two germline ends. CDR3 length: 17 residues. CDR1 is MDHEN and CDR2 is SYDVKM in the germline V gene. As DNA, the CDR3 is TGTGCCAGCAGTCCCCCCCGATTAGCCCGAATCTCCTACGAGCAGTACTTC. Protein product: CASSPPRLARISYEQYF.

CDR3 residues: CASSFVPGQGRSEQFF. The CDR3 coding sequence is TGTGCCAGCAGTTTCGTCCCGGGACAGGGGCGCAGTGAGCAGTTCTTC. V usage is TRBV12-3 or TRBV12-4 and J usage is TRBJ2-1; the match to TRBD1 covers 10 bases. The CDR3 is 16 amino acids. V shed 3 bases, J shed 9 bases, and the junction held 11 bases outside the gene matches.

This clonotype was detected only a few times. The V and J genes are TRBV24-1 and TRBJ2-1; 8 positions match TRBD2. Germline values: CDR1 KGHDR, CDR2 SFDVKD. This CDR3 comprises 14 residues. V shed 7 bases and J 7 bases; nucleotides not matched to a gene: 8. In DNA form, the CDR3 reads TGTGCCACCAGCCTAAGCGGGAGAGAGAATGAGCAGTTCTTC. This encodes CATSLSGRENEQFF.

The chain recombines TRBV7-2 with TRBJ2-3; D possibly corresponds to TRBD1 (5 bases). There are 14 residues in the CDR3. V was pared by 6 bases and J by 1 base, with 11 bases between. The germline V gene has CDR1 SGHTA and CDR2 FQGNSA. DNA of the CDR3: TGTGCCAGCAGAAGTTGGGGCGGCACAGATACGCAGTATTTT. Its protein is CASRSWGGTDTQYF.

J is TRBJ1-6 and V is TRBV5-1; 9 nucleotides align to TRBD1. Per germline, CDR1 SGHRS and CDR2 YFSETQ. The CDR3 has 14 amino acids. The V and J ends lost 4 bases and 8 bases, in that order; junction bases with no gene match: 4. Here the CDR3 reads CASSRTGDYSPLHF. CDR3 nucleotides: TGCGCCAGCAGCCGGACAGGGGACTATTCACCCCTCCACTTT.

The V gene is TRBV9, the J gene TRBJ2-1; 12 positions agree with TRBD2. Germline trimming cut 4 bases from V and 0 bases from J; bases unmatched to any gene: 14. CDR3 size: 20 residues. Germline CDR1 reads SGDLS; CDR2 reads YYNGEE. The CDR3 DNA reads TGTGCCAGCAGCAAGTCCGGGACTAGCGGGCAATCGAGCTCCTACAATGAGCAGTTCTTC. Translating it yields CASSKSGTSGQSSSYNEQFF. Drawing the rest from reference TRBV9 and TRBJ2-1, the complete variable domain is DSGVTQTPKHLITATGQRVTLRCSPRSGDLSVYWYQQSLDQGLQFLIQYYNGEERAKGNILERFSAQQFPDLHSELNLSSLELGDSALYFCASSKSGTSGQSSSYNEQFFGPGTRLTVL.

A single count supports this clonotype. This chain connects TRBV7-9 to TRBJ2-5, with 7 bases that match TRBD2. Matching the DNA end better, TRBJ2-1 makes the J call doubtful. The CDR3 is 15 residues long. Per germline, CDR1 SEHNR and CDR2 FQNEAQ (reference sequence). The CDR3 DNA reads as TGTGCCAGCAGCTCCTTCGGGGGGAAACAAGAGACCCAGTTCTTC. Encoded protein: CASSSFGGKQETQFF.

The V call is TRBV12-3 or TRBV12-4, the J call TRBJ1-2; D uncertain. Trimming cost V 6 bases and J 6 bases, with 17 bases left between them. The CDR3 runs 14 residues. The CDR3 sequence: CASRGPGRGDGYTF. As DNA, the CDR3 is TGTGCCAGCAGGGGCCCGGGAAGAGGAGATGGCTACACCTTC.

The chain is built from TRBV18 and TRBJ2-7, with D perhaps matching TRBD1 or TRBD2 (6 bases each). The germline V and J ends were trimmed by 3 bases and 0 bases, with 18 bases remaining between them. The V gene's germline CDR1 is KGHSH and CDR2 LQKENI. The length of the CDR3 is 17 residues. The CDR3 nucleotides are TGTGCCAGCTCACCGGGACACGGTACTAGCAGCTCCTACGAGCAGTACTTC. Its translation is CASSPGHGTSSSYEQYF.

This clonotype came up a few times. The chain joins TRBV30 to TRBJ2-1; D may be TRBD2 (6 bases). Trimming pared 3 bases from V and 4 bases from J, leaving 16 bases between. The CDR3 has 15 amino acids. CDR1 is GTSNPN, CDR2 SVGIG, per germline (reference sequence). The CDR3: CAWRKGREFYNEQFF. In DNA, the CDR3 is TGTGCCTGGAGAAAGGGGCGGGAATTTTACAATGAGCAGTTCTTC.

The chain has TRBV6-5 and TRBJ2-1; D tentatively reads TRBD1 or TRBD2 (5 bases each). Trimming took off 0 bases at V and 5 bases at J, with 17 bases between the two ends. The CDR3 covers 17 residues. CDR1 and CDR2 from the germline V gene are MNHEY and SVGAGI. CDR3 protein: CASSYSPGQGANNEQFF. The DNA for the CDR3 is TGTGCCAGCAGTTACTCCCCCGGGCAGGGAGCCAACAATGAGCAGTTCTTC.

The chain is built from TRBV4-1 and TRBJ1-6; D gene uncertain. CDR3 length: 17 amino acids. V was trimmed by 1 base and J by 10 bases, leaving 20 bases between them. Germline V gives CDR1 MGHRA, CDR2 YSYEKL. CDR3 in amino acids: CASSQVASLGFRSPLHF. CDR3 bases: TGCGCCAGCAGCCAAGTTGCCAGTTTGGGGTTTCGCTCACCCCTCCACTTT.